This is a list of T cell receptor beta chains from one sample in a study of vaccination and CD4 T cells after COVID-19. For these TCRs, the target antigens are not known. TCRdb recomputed calls from the PCR reads with MiXCR, one row per CDR3 protein. The table shows roughly 15,000 distinct CDR3 sequences, with less than 60% occurring only once. Sample: CD4+ T cells from blood, cultured in vitro, taken about 7 months after SARS-CoV-2 vaccination. These receptors all stem from a human donor who had recovered from COVID-19. CDR3s include the opening cysteine and the closing phenylalanine or tryptophan. Size is omitted from some rows. Given values are once, few, many or a class for expanded clones.

j_call: TRBJ2-7; v_call: TRBV5-1; cdr3_length: 13; clone_size: few; cdr3_aa: CASSLVSAYEQYF
j_call: TRBJ1-5; v_call: TRBV11-2; cdr3_length: 15; clone_size: NA; cdr3_aa: CASSPSSGFGQPQHF
j_call: TRBJ1-5; v_call: TRBV23-1; cdr3_length: 10; clone_size: NA; cdr3_aa: CATLVGAQHF
j_call: TRBJ1-4; v_call: TRBV20-1; cdr3_length: 14; clone_size: NA; cdr3_aa: CSARDRRSDEKLFF
j_call: TRBJ1-1; v_call: TRBV20-1; cdr3_length: 16; clone_size: NA; cdr3_aa: CSARDGSVGMGSGAFF
j_call: TRBJ2-3; v_call: TRBV15; cdr3_length: 17; clone_size: NA; cdr3_aa: CATSRGLAGGRTDTQYF
j_call: TRBJ2-7; v_call: TRBV6-1; cdr3_length: 17; clone_size: few; cdr3_aa: CASSEAGGLAGGYEQYF
j_call: TRBJ2-5; v_call: TRBV6-1; cdr3_length: 13; clone_size: NA; cdr3_aa: CASSSSDPETQYF
j_call: TRBJ2-5; v_call: TRBV20-1; cdr3_length: 11; clone_size: NA; cdr3_aa: CSARTSETQYF
j_call: TRBJ2-3; v_call: TRBV20-1; cdr3_length: 15; clone_size: NA; cdr3_aa: CSAYHSGGATDTQYF
j_call: TRBJ1-2; v_call: TRBV7-2; cdr3_length: 15; clone_size: few; cdr3_aa: CASTTIPWQGEGYTF
j_call: TRBJ2-5; v_call: TRBV9; cdr3_length: 15; clone_size: NA; cdr3_aa: CASSVTRDLAETQYF
j_call: TRBJ1-1; v_call: TRBV7-2; cdr3_length: 15; clone_size: NA; cdr3_aa: CASSSTGGYNTEAFF
j_call: TRBJ2-3; v_call: TRBV20-1; cdr3_length: 13; clone_size: few; cdr3_aa: CSARPTGGEAQYF
j_call: TRBJ1-1; v_call: TRBV6-5; cdr3_length: 14; clone_size: NA; cdr3_aa: CASSYPYLNTEAFF
j_call: TRBJ2-2; v_call: TRBV24-1; cdr3_length: 12; clone_size: NA; cdr3_aa: CATRGSGGELFF
j_call: TRBJ1-6; v_call: TRBV6-4; cdr3_length: 16; clone_size: NA; cdr3_aa: CASSPWGGPDNSPLHF
j_call: TRBJ1-6; v_call: TRBV5-8; cdr3_length: 15; clone_size: few; cdr3_aa: CASSLGLERGSPLHF
j_call: TRBJ1-5; v_call: TRBV7-8; cdr3_length: 13; clone_size: few; cdr3_aa: CASSTGGGQPQHF
j_call: TRBJ2-7; v_call: TRBV11-3; cdr3_length: 11; clone_size: NA; cdr3_aa: CASIQPYEQYF
j_call: TRBJ1-5; v_call: TRBV4-1; cdr3_length: 15; clone_size: NA; cdr3_aa: CASSLSPGGYQPQHF
j_call: TRBJ2-7; v_call: TRBV20-1; cdr3_length: 13; clone_size: NA; cdr3_aa: CSASTGLAYEQYF
j_call: TRBJ1-2; v_call: TRBV20-1; cdr3_length: 14; clone_size: NA; cdr3_aa: CSARDRAANYGYTF
j_call: TRBJ2-2; v_call: TRBV11-3; cdr3_length: 16; clone_size: NA; cdr3_aa: CASSLDGGRNTGELFF
j_call: TRBJ2-1; v_call: TRBV7-2; cdr3_length: 15; clone_size: NA; cdr3_aa: CASSLPGRRYNEQFF
j_call: TRBJ1-6; v_call: TRBV6-1; cdr3_length: 14; clone_size: NA; cdr3_aa: CAATGTVENSPLHF
j_call: TRBJ2-5; v_call: TRBV2; cdr3_length: 13; clone_size: few; cdr3_aa: CASRRLAVEAQYF
j_call: TRBJ2-4; v_call: TRBV6-1; cdr3_length: 15; clone_size: NA; cdr3_aa: CASRHRGLAKNIQYF
j_call: TRBJ1-2; v_call: TRBV7-2; cdr3_length: 12; clone_size: NA; cdr3_aa: CASRLTVYGYTF
j_call: TRBJ2-7; v_call: TRBV7-9; cdr3_length: 13; clone_size: NA; cdr3_aa: CASSRDTAYEQYF
j_call: TRBJ2-7; v_call: TRBV2; cdr3_length: 11; clone_size: NA; cdr3_aa: CASSPYHEQYF
j_call: TRBJ1-1; v_call: TRBV20-1; cdr3_length: 13; clone_size: few; cdr3_aa: CSASGGRNTEAFF
j_call: TRBJ2-3; v_call: TRBV6-5; cdr3_length: 14; clone_size: few; cdr3_aa: CASSYRVRTDTQYF
j_call: TRBJ2-3; v_call: TRBV19; cdr3_length: 11; clone_size: NA; cdr3_aa: CASSYGDTQYF
j_call: TRBJ1-6; v_call: TRBV20-1; cdr3_length: 15; clone_size: few; cdr3_aa: CSARGGTFDNSPLHF
j_call: TRBJ1-1; v_call: TRBV7-2; cdr3_length: 15; clone_size: NA; cdr3_aa: CASSLVGQGGTEAFF
j_call: TRBJ1-2; v_call: TRBV15; cdr3_length: 16; clone_size: few; cdr3_aa: CATSRAVATGAYGYTF
j_call: TRBJ2-5; v_call: TRBV6-1; cdr3_length: 19; clone_size: few; cdr3_aa: CASTHPPGLAVVGQETQYF
j_call: TRBJ2-5; v_call: TRBV5-6; cdr3_length: 14; clone_size: NA; cdr3_aa: CASSSTRDGETQYF
j_call: TRBJ2-5; v_call: TRBV6-2/TRBV6-3; cdr3_length: 14; clone_size: NA; cdr3_aa: CASSALASRETQYF
j_call: TRBJ1-6; v_call: TRBV6-5; cdr3_length: 14; clone_size: few; cdr3_aa: CASSYDRRNSPLHF
j_call: TRBJ1-2; v_call: TRBV10-3; cdr3_length: 11; clone_size: NA; cdr3_aa: CAISDSASYTF
j_call: TRBJ2-6; v_call: TRBV7-2; cdr3_length: 14; clone_size: few; cdr3_aa: CASSLGGGANVLTF
j_call: TRBJ2-7; v_call: TRBV27; cdr3_length: 14; clone_size: few; cdr3_aa: CASSRTGNTYEQYF
j_call: TRBJ1-2; v_call: TRBV5-5; cdr3_length: 18; clone_size: NA; cdr3_aa: CASSRTGYSLRGSDGYTF
j_call: TRBJ1-2; v_call: TRBV7-2; cdr3_length: 14; clone_size: few; cdr3_aa: CASSPQTGSYGYTF
j_call: TRBJ1-2; v_call: TRBV20-1; cdr3_length: 15; clone_size: NA; cdr3_aa: CSARDPGGGGYGYTF